The clone carrying this T cell receptor (beta chain) showed up just once. This entry belongs to a study of T cell clonotyping in hematopoietic cell transplantation. Regarding time point: recipient sample about 28 days before transplant, after cytoreduction. With 5 bases clipped from V and 7 bases from J, the junction kept 10 bases outside the gene matches. The CDR3 is made up of 15 amino acids. Germline lookup yields CDR1 MNHNY and CDR2 SVGAGI (reference sequence). Here immunoSEQ multiplex PCR was the method, and the copy in TCRdb shows in-frame clones only, minus some. This table holds about 7,400 clones, 88% found once.

This clonotype was obtained from a man aged 60 to 75 with acute myeloid leukemia. Some clones in this sample may be carry-over from other donors' samples. V gene TRBV6-6 combines with J gene TRBJ2-3, with TRBD2 matching 9 bases. The sequenced sample was peripheral blood mononuclear cells, obtained before stem cell transplant. DNA of the CDR3: TGTGCCAGCAGTCCATCACTAGCGGGTCCTCATACGCAGTATTTT. Protein: CASSPSLAGPHTQYF.